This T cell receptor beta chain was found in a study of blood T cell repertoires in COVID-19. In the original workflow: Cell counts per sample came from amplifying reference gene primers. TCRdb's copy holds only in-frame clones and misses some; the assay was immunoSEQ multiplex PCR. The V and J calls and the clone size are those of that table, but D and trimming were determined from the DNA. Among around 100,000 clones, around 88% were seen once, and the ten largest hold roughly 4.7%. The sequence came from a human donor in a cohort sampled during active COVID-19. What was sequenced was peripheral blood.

In nucleotides, the CDR3 is TGCAGCGTTACAACTGCCGGGGTCACGGAGACCCAGTACTTC. The encoded protein is CSVTTAGVTETQYF. This chain joins TRBV29-1 and TRBJ2-5; perhaps TRBD2 as D (5 bases). The germline V and J ends were trimmed by 5 bases and 5 bases, with 18 bases remaining between them. The length of the CDR3 is 14 residues. Germline V gene lookup returns CDR1 SQVTM and CDR2 ANQGSEA.